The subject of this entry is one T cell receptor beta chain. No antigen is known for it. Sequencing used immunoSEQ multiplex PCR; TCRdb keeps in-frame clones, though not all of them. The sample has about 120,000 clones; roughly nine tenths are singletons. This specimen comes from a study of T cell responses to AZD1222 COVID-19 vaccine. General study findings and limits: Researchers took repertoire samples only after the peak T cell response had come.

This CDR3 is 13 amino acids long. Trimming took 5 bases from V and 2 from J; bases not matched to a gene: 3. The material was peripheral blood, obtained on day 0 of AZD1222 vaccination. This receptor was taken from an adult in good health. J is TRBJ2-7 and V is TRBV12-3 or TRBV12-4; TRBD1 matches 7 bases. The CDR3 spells CASSLTGPYEQYF. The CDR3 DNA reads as TGTGCCAGCAGTCTGACAGGGCCCTACGAGCAGTACTTC.